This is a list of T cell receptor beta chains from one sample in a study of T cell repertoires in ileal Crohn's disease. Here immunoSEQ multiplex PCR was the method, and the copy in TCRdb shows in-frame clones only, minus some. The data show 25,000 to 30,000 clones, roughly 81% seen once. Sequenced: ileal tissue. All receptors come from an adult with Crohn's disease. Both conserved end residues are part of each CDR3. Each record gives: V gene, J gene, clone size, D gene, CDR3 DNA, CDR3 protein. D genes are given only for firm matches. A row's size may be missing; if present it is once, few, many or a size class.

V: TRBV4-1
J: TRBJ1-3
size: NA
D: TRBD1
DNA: TGCGCCAGCAGCCAAGATGTTAAGGGGGCTTGGAACACCATATATTTT
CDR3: CASSQDVKGAWNTIYF

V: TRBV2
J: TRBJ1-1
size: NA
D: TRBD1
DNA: TGTGCCAGCCGCACGCAGGGGGCTTTGGGCACTGAAGCTTTCTTT
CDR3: CASRTQGALGTEAFF

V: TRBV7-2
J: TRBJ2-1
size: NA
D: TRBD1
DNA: TGTGCCAGCAGCCCGTGGACAGGCTTGATCTACAATGAGCAGTTCTTC
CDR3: CASSPWTGLIYNEQFF

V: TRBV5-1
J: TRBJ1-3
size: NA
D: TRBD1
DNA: TGCGCCAGCAGCGTGGGACAGGCGGGCTCTGGAAACACCATATATTTT
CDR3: CASSVGQAGSGNTIYF

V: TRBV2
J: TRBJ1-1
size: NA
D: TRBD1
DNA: TGTGCCAGTGGACAGGATTTGAACACTGAAGCTTTCTTT
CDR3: CASGQDLNTEAFF

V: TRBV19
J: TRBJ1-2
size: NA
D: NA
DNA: TGTGCCAGTAGTATAGGTGCGAACTATGGCTACACCTTC
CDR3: CASSIGANYGYTF

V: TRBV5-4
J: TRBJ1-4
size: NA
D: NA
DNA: TGTGCCAGCAGCCCTAATAATGAAAAACTGTTTTTT
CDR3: CASSPNNEKLFF

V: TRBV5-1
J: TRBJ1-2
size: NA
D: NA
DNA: TGCGCCAGCAGTCGTGACAGTACTAACTATGGCTACACCTTC
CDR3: CASSRDSTNYGYTF

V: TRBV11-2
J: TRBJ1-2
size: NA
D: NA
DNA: TGTGCCAGCAGCTTATCTGGGGCTGGCTACACCTTC
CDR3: CASSLSGAGYTF

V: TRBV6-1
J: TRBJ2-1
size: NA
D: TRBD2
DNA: TGTGCCAGCGCAGGACTAGCGGGCTACAATGAGCAGTTCTTC
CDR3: CASAGLAGYNEQFF

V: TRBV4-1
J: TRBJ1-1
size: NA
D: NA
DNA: TGCGCCAGCAGCCGACTACTCATGAACACTGAAGCTTTCTTT
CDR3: CASSRLLMNTEAFF

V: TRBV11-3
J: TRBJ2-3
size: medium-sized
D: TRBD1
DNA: TGTGCCAGCAGCGAGACAGGGTTAGATACGCAGTATTTT
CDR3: CASSETGLDTQYF

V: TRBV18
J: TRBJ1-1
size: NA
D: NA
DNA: TGTGCCACCCACCAGTCTGAAGCTTTCTTT
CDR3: CATHQSEAFF

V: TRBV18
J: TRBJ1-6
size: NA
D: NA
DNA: TGTGCCAGCTCTCTTGGACAAATCAATTCACCCCTCCACTTT
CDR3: CASSLGQINSPLHF

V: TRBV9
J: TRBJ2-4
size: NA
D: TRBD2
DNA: TGTGCCAGCAGCGCACGGGGGGGCAAAAACATTCAGTACTTC
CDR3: CASSARGGKNIQYF

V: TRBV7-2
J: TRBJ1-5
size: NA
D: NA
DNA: TGTGCCAGCAGCTCTCAGGGACATGGGGATCAGCCCCAGCATTTT
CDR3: CASSSQGHGDQPQHF

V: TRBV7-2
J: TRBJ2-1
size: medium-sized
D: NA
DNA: TGTGCCAGCAGCCTAGAGACTTACCTCTTGAACAATGAGCAGTTCTTC
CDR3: CASSLETYLLNNEQFF

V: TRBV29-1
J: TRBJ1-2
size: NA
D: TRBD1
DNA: TGCAGCGTTGAACGGCAACAGGGGGCGCTCGGCTATGGCTACACCTTC
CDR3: CSVERQQGALGYGYTF

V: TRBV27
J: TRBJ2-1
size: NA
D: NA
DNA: TGTGCCAGCAGTACCCTACAGGCTAGCTCCTACAATGAGCAGTTCTTC
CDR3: CASSTLQASSYNEQFF

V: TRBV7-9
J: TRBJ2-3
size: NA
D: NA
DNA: TGTGCCAGCAGCTTAGACTTATTCACAGATACGCAGTATTTT
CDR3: CASSLDLFTDTQYF

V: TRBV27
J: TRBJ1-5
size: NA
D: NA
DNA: TGTGCCAGCAGTTTATTCGCGGGCACTCAGCCCCAGCATTTT
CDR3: CASSLFAGTQPQHF

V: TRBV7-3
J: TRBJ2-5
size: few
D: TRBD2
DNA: TGTGCCAGCTCTCAGATGGCTAGCGGGGGGGAAGAGACCCAGTACTTC
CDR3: CASSQMASGGEETQYF

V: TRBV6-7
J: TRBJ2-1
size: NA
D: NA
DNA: TGTGCCAGCAGTTACTCCGTCCGGGGGAACACCTACAATGAGCAGTTCTTC
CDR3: CASSYSVRGNTYNEQFF

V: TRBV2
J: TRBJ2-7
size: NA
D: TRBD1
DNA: TGTGCCAGCACCCGGCAGGCAGGGGGTGACGAGCAGTACTTC
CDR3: CASTRQAGGDEQYF

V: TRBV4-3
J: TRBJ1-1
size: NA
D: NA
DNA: TGCGCCAGCAGCGGGGCAGGGATATGGAAAACTGAAGCTTTCTTT
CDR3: CASSGAGIWKTEAFF

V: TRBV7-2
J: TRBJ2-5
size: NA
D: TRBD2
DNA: TGTGCCAGCAGGCCGACTAGCGGGGGGGACGGAGGGACCCAGTACTTC
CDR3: CASRPTSGGDGGTQYF

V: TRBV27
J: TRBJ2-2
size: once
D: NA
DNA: TGTGCCAGCAGTTTAAGGGGGGGGGCCCATAACACCGGGGAGCTGTTTTTT
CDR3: CASSLRGGAHNTGELFF

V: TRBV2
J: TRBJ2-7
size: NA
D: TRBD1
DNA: TGTGCCAGCAAGGGACAGGGGTCCCCCGAGCAGTACTTC
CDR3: CASKGQGSPEQYF